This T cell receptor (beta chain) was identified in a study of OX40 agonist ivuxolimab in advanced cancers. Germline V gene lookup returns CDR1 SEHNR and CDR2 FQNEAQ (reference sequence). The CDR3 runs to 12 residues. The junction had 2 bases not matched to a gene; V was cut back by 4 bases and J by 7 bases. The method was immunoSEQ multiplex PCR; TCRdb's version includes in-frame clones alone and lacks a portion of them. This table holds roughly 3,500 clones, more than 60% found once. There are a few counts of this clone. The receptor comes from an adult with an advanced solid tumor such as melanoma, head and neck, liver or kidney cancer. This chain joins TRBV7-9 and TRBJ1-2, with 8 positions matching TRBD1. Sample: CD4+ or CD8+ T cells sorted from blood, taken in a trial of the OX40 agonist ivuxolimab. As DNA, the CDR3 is TGTGCCAGCAGCTCTGGACAGGGTGGCTACACCTTC. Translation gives CASSSGQGGYTF.